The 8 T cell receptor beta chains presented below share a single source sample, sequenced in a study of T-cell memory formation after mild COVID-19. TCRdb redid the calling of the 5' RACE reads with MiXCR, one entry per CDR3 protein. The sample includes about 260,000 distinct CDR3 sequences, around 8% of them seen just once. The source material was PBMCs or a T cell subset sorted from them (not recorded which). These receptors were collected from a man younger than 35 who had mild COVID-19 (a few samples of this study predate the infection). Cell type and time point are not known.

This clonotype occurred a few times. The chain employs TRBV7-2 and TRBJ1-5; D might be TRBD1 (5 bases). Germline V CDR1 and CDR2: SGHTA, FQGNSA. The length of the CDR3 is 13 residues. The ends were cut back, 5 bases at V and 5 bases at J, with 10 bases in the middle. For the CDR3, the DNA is TGTGCCAGCAGCCTGGACACACATCAGCCCCAGCATTTT. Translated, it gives CASSLDTHQPQHF.

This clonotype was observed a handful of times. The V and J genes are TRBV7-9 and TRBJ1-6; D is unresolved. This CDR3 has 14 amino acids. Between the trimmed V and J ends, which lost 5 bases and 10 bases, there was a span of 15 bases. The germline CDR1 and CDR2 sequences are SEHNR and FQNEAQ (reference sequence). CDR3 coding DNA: TGTGCCAGCAGCCCCGCTTCCGGTGGATCACCCCTCCACTTT. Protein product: CASSPASGGSPLHF.

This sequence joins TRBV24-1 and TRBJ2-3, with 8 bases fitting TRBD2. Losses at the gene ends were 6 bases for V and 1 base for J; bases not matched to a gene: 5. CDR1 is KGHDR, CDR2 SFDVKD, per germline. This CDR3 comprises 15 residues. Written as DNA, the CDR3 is TGTGCCACCAGTTTCACGCGGGGGGGCACAGATACGCAGTATTTT. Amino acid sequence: CATSFTRGGTDTQYF.

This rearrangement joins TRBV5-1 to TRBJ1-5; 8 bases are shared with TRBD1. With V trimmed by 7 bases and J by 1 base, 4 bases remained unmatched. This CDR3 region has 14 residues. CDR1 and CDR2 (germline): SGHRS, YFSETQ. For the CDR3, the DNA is TGCGCCAGCCCCCACAGGGGGAGCAATCAGCCCCAGCATTTT. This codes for CASPHRGSNQPQHF.

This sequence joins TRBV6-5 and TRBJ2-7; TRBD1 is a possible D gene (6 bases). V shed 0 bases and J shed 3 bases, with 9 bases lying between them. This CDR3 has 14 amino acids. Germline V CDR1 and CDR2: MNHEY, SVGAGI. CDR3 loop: CASSYSTGIYEQYF. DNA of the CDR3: TGTGCCAGCAGTTACTCAACAGGGATCTACGAGCAGTACTTC.

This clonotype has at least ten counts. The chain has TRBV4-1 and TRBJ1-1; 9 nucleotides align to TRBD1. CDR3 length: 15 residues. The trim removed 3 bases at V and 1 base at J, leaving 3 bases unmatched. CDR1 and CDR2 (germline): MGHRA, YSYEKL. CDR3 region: CASSQDRGSNTEAFF. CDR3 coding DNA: TGCGCCAGCAGCCAGGACAGGGGCTCGAACACTGAAGCTTTCTTT.

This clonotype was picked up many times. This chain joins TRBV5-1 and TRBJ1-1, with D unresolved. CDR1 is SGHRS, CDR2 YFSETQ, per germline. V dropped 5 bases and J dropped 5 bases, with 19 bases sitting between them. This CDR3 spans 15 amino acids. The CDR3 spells CASRHYGRGRTEAFF. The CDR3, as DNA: TGCGCCAGCAGACACTACGGGAGAGGGAGGACTGAAGCTTTCTTT.

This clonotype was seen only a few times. CDR3 sequence (DNA): TGTGCCAGCAGCTTAGCGAATGTCAGGAATTCACCCCTCCACTTT. It is translated as CASSLANVRNSPLHF. V gene TRBV7-2 combines with J gene TRBJ1-6; D is ambiguous. V lost 0 bases, J lost 7 bases, and 10 bases lay in between. CDR3 length: 15 residues. Per germline, CDR1 SGHTA and CDR2 FQGNSA.